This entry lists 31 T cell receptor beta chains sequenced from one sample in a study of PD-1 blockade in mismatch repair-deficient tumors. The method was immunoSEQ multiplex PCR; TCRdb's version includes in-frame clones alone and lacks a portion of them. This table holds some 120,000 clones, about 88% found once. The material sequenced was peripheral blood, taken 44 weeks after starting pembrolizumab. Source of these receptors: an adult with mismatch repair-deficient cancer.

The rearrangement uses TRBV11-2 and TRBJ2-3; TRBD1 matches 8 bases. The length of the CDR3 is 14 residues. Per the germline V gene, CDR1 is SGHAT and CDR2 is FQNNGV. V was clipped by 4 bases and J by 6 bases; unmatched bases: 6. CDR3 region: CASSSRTGWDTQYF. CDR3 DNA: TGTGCCAGCAGCTCGCGGACAGGGTGGGATACGCAGTATTTT.

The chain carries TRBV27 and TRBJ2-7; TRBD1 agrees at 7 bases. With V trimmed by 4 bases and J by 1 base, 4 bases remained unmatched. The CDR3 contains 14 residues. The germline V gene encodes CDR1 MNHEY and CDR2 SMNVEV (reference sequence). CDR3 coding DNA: TGTGCCAGCAGTTGGTACAGGGGATCCTACGAGCAGTACTTC. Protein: CASSWYRGSYEQYF.

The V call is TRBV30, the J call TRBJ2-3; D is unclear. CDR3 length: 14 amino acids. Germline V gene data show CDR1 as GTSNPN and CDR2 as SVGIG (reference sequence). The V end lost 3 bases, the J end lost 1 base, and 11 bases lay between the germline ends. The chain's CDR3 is CAWRAQRGTDTQYF. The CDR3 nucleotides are TGTGCCTGGAGGGCCCAACGGGGCACAGATACGCAGTATTTT.

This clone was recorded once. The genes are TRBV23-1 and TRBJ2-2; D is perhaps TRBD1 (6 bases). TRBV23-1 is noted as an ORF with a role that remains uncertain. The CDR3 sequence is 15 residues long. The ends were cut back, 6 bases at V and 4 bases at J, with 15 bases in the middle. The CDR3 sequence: CASRRDIPSTGELFF. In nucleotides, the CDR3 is TGCGCCAGCAGACGGGACATTCCCAGCACCGGGGAGCTGTTTTTT.

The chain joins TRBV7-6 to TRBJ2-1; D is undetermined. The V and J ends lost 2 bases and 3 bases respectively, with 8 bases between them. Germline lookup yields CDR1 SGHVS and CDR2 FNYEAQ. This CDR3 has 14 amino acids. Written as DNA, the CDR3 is TGTGCCAGCAGCTTACTTTGGGGCTACAATGAGCAGTTCTTC. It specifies CASSLLWGYNEQFF.

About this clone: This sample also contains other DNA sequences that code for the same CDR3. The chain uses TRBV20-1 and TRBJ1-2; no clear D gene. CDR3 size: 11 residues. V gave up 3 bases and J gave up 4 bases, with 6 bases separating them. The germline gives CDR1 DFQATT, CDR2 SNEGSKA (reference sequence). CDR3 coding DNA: TGCAGTGCTAGGGCGAGCTATGGCTACACCTTC. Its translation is CSARASYGYTF.

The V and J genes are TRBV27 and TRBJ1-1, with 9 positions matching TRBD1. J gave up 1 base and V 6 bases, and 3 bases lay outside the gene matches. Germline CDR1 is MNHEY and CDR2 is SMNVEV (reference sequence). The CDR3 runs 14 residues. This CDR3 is CASRGQGRNTEAFF. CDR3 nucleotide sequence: TGTGCCAGCAGAGGACAGGGGCGGAACACTGAAGCTTTCTTT.

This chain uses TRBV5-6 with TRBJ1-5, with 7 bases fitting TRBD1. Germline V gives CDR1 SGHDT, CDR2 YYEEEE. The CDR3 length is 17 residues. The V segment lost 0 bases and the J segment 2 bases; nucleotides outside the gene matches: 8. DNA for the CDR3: TGTGCCAGCAGCTTGGCTCGGCAGGGGGGCGGCAATCAGCCCCAGCATTTT. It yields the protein CASSLARQGGGNQPQHF. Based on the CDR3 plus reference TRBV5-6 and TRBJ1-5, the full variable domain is DAGVTQSPTHLIKTRGQQVTLRCSPKSGHDTVSWYQQALGQGPQFIFQYYEEEERQRGNFPDRFSGHQFPNYSSELNVNALLLGDSALYLCASSLARQGGGNQPQHFGDGTRLSIL.

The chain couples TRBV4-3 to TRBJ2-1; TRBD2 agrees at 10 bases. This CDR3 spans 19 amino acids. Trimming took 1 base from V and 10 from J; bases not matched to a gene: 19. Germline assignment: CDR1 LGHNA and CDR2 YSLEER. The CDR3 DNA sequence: TGCGCCAGCAGCCAAGTCTGCCCCGTGTGCCTAGCGGGAGTAAGGGAGCAGTTCTTC. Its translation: CASSQVCPVCLAGVREQFF.

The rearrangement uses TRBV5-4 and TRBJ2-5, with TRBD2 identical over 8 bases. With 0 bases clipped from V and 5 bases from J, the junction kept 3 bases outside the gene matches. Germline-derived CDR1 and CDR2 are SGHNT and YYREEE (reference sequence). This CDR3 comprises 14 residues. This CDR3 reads CASSLEREWETQYF. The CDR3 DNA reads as TGTGCCAGCAGCTTGGAGCGGGAGTGGGAGACCCAGTACTTC.

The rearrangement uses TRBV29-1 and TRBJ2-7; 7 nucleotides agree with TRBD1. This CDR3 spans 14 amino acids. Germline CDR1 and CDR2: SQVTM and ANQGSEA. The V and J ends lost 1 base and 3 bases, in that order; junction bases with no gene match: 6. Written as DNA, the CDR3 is TGCAGCGTTGAAGGAGGGGACAGTAACTACGAGCAGTACTTC. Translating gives CSVEGGDSNYEQYF.

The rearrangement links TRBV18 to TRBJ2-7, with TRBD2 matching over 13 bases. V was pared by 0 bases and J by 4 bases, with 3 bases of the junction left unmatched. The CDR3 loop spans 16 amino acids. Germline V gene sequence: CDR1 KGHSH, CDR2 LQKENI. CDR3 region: CASSPPGLAGLYEQYF. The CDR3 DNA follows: TGTGCCAGCTCACCACCGGGACTAGCGGGACTTTACGAGCAGTACTTC.

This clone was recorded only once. This CDR3 is CASSSRTSGFNEQFF. The CDR3 DNA reads TGCGCCAGCAGCTCCCGGACTAGCGGGTTCAATGAGCAGTTCTTC. The chain has TRBV5-1 and TRBJ2-1; TRBD2 aligns across 11 bases. This CDR3 is 15 amino acids long. V trimming: 3 bases; J trimming: 6 bases; junction bases outside the gene matches: 5. From germline, CDR1 is SGHRS and CDR2 YFSETQ.

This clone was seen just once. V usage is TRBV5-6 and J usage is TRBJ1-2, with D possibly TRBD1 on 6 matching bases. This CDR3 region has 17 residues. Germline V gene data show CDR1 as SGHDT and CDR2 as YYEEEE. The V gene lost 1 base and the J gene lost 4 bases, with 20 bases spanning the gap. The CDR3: CASSLSGAWGKGYGYTF. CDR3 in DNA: TGTGCCAGCAGCTTGTCGGGGGCCTGGGGGAAGGGCTATGGCTACACCTTC. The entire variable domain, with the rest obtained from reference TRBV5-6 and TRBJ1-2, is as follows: DAGVTQSPTHLIKTRGQQVTLRCSPKSGHDTVSWYQQALGQGPQFIFQYYEEEERQRGNFPDRFSGHQFPNYSSELNVNALLLGDSALYLCASSLSGAWGKGYGYTFGSGTRLTVV.

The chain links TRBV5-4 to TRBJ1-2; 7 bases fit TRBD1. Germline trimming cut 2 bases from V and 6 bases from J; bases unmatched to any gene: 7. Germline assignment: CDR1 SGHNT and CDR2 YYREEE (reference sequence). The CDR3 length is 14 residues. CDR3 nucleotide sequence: TGTGCCAGCAGCTTACAGGGGTCCAACAATGGCTACACCTTC. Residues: CASSLQGSNNGYTF. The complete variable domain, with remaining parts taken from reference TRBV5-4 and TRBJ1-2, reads ETGVTQSPTHLIKTRGQQVTLRCSSQSGHNTVSWYQQALGQGPQFIFQYYREEENGRGNFPPRFSGLQFPNYSSELNVNALELDDSALYLCASSLQGSNNGYTFGSGTRLTVV.

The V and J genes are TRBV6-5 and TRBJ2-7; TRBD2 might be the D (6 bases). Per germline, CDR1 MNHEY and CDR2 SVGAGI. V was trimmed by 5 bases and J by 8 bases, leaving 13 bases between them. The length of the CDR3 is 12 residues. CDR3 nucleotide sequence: TGTGCCAGCAGTAGGGGAGCGGGTAAGCAGTACTTC. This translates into CASSRGAGKQYF.

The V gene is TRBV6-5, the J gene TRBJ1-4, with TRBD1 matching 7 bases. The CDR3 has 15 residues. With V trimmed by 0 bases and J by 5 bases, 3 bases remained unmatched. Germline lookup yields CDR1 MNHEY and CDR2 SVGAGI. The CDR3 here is CASSYSSRGNEKLFF. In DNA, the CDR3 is TGTGCCAGCAGTTACTCGAGCAGGGGGAATGAAAAACTGTTTTTT.

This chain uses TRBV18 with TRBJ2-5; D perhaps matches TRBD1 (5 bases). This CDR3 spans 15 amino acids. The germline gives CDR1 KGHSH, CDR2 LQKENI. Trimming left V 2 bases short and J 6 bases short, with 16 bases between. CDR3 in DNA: TGTGCCAGCTCACCAGGGGCAGGAACAAAGCAGACCCAGTACTTC. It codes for CASSPGAGTKQTQYF.

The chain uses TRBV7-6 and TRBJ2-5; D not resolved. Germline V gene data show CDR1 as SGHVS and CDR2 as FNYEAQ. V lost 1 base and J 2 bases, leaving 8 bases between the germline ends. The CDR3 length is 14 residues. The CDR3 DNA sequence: TGTGCCAGCAGCTTAGTCAGGAATCAAGAGACCCAGTACTTC. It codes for CASSLVRNQETQYF.

CDR3 region: CASSQDGSTYEQYF. In DNA, the CDR3 is TGCGCCAGCAGCCAAGATGGTAGTACCTACGAGCAGTACTTC. The chain recombines TRBV4-1 with TRBJ2-7; no reliable D call. CDR3 size: 14 residues. Germline values: CDR1 MGHRA, CDR2 YSYEKL. With 0 bases removed from V and 2 bases from J, the gap between germline ends came to 8 bases.

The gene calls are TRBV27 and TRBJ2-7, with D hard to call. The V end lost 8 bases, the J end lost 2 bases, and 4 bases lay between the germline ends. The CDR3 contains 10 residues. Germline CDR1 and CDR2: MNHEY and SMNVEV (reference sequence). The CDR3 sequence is CASRAYEQYF. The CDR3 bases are TGTGCCAGCCGCGCCTACGAGCAGTACTTC.

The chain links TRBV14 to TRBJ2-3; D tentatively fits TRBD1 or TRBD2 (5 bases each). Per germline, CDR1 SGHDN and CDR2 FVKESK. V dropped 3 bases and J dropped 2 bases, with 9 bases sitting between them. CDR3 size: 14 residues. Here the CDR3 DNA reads TGTGCCAGCAGCCAGGGGGTATTCACAGATACGCAGTATTTT. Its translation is CASSQGVFTDTQYF.

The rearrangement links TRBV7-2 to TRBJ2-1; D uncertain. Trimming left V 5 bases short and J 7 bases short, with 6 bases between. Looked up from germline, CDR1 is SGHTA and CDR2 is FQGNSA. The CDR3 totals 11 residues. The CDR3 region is CASSLQNEQFF. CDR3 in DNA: TGTGCCAGCAGCCTACAGAATGAGCAGTTCTTC.

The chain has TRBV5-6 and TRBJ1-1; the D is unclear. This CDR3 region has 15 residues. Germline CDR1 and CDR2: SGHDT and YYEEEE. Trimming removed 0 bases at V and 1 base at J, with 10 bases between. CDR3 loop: CASSLAWATNTEAFF. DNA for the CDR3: TGTGCCAGCAGCTTGGCCTGGGCAACGAACACTGAAGCTTTCTTT.

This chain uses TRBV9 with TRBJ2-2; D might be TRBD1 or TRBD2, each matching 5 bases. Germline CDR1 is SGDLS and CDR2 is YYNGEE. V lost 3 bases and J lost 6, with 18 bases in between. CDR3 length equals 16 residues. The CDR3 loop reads CASSAGPRSPAGELFF. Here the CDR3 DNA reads TGTGCCAGCAGCGCGGGACCTCGATCCCCCGCCGGGGAGCTGTTTTTT.

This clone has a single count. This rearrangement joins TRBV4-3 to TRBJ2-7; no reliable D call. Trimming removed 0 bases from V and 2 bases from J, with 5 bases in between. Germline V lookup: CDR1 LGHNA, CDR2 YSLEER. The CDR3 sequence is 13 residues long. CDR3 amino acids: CASSQDPPYEQYF. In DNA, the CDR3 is TGCGCCAGCAGCCAAGACCCCCCCTACGAGCAGTACTTC.

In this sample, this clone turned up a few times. The CDR3 reads CASSAGALYYGYTF. DNA for the CDR3: TGTGCCAGCAGCGCCGGGGCGCTCTACTATGGCTACACCTTC. The chain combines TRBV2 with TRBJ1-2; perhaps TRBD1 as D (5 bases). Deletions cut 6 bases from V and 3 bases from J, with 14 bases between. The germline gives CDR1 SNHLY, CDR2 FYNNEI. This CDR3 spans 14 amino acids.

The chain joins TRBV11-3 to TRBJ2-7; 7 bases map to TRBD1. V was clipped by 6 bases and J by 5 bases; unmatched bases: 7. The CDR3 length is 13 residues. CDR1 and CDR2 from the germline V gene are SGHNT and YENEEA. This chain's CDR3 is CASRETGMDEQYF. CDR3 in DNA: TGTGCCAGCAGAGAGACAGGGATGGACGAGCAGTACTTC.

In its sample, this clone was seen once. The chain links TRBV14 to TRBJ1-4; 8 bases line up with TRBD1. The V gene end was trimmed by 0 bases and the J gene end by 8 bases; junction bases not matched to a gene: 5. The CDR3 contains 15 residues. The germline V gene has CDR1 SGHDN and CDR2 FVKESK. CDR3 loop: CASSQDQGTGEKLFF. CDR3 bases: TGTGCCAGCAGCCAAGATCAGGGGACAGGCGAAAAACTGTTTTTT.

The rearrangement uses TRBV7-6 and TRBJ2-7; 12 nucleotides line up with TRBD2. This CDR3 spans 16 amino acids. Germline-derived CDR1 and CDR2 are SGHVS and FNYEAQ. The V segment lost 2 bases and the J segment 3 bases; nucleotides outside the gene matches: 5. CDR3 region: CASSLFLAGGYYEQYF. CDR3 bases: TGTGCCAGCAGCTTATTTCTAGCGGGAGGGTACTACGAGCAGTACTTC.

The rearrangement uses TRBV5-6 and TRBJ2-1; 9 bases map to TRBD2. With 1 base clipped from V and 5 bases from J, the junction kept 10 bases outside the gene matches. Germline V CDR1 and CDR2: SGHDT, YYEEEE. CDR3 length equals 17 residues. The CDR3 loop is CASSLWGHGLANNEQFF. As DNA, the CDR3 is TGTGCCAGCAGCTTGTGGGGCCATGGACTAGCGAACAATGAGCAGTTCTTC.